This T cell receptor beta chain was obtained from a study of shared clonotypes between healthy human individuals. The table came from immunoSEQ multiplex PCR; TCRdb's copy has only in-frame clones and leaves some out. The table has 2 million to 2.5 million clones, 90% to 95% seen once. General study findings and limits: Estimated clonotype richness was generally higher in naive than memory subsets.

This CDR3 is 16 amino acids long. V was clipped by 0 bases and J by 1 base; unmatched bases: 2. Germline-derived CDR1 and CDR2 are SGHRS and YFSETQ. As to this clone: As yet, its antigen is unknown. Within the sample, other DNA sequences also encode this same CDR3.

The sample comprised naive CD4+ T cells from PBMCs. Subset noted: CD45RA+ positively selected. The gene calls are TRBV5-1 and TRBJ2-1; 9 nucleotides line up with TRBD2. The TCR originated in a man aged 18 to 30 in good health. Some clones in this sample may be carry-over from other donors' samples. CDR3 sequence: CASSLVTSGSYNEQFF. The CDR3 DNA reads as TGCGCCAGCAGCTTGGTGACTAGCGGATCCTACAATGAGCAGTTCTTC.